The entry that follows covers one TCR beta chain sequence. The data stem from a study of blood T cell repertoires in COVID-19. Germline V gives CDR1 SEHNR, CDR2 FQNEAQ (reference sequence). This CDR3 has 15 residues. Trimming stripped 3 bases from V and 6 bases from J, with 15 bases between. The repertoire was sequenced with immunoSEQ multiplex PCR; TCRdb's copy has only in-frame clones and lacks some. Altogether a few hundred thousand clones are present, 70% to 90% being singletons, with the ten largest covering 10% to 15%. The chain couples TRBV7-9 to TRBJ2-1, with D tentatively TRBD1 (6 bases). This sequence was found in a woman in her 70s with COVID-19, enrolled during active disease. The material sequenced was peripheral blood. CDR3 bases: TGTGCCAGCAGCTTTTCAGAGGGGGTTTTCAATGAGCAGTTCTTC. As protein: CASSFSEGVFNEQFF.